This T cell receptor (beta chain) appears in the sequencing data of a study of blood T cell repertoires in COVID-19. Produced via immunoSEQ multiplex PCR; TCRdb's table is partial and in-frame only. The data contain more than 85,000 clones, around 87% of them singletons. The length of the CDR3 is 14 residues. With 3 bases removed from V and 1 base from J, the gap between germline ends came to 9 bases. Germline values: CDR1 SQVTM, CDR2 ANQGSEA. This chain links TRBV29-1 with TRBJ2-2; the D gene is possibly TRBD2 (5 bases). The sequence came from a man aged 45-65 years with active or convalescent COVID-19. The sample comprised peripheral blood. The DNA of the CDR3 is TGCAGCGTTGACCCCGGAGGGAACACCGGGGAGCTGTTTTTT. Translating gives CSVDPGGNTGELFF.